This TCR beta chain was recovered during a study of CD8+CD57+ T cells in acquired aplastic anemia. Genomic DNA acted as the template from which TCR beta VDJ combination and CDR3 sequence profiling were carried out. TCRdb recomputed calls from the reads with MiXCR, one row per CDR3 protein. The sample lists around 230,000 distinct CDR3 sequences; 61% were seen once. The J segment lost 8 bases and the V segment lost 3 bases, leaving 4 bases of the junction unmatched. This CDR3 comprises 13 residues. CDR1 is KGHDR and CDR2 is SFDVKD in the germline V gene. Sequencing was performed on sorted CD4+, CD8+, or CD8+CD57+ T cells (not recorded which) from PBMCs. The receptor's source is a human donor in good health. This chain joins TRBV24-1 and TRBJ1-2, with 8 bases matching TRBD1. The CDR3 bases are TGTGCCACCAGTGATCGGTCAGGGGGCGGCTACACCTTC. Protein product: CATSDRSGGGYTF.